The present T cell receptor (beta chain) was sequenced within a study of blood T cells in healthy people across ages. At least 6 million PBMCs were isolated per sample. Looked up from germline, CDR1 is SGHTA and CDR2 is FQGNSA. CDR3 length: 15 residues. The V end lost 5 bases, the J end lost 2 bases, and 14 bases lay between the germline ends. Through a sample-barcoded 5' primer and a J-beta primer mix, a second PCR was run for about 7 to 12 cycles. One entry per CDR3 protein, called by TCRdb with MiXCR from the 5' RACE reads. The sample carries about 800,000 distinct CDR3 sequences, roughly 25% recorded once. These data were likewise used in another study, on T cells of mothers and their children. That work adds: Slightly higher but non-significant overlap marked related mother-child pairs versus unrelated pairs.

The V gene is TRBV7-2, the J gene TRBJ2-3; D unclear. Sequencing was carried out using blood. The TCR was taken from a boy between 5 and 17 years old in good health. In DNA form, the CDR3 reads TGTGCCAGCAGCGAAAGATCGGGTGCCACAGATACGCAGTATTTT. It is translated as CASSERSGATDTQYF.